This TCR beta chain was captured in a study of molecular identifiers for immune sequencing clone quantification. Concerning this clonotype: A single base separates this from a much larger clone, so it may be a read error.

V was shortened by 1 base and J by 9 bases, with 19 bases between the two germline ends. This CDR3 contains 15 residues. CDR1 SQVTM and CDR2 ANQGSEA come from the germline V gene. TCRdb re-called the PCR reads through MiXCR, storing one row per CDR3 protein. The profile shows about 320,000 distinct CDR3 sequences, roughly 24% of them singletons. V usage is TRBV29-1 and J usage is TRBJ2-1; D could derive from TRBD1 or TRBD2 (6 bases each). What was sequenced was naive CD8+ T cells from blood, with Jurkat cell RNA spiked in. The subset denotes: FACS-sorted CD8+CD4-CCR7+CD45RA+ naive T cells. The receptor was isolated from a human donor in good health. Some libraries in this study had Jurkat cell RNA spiked in. The CDR3 DNA follows: TGCAGCGTTGAAGCAGAGGGGGGAAAGAGTAGTGAGCAGTTCTTC. Amino acid sequence: CSVEAEGGKSSEQFF.